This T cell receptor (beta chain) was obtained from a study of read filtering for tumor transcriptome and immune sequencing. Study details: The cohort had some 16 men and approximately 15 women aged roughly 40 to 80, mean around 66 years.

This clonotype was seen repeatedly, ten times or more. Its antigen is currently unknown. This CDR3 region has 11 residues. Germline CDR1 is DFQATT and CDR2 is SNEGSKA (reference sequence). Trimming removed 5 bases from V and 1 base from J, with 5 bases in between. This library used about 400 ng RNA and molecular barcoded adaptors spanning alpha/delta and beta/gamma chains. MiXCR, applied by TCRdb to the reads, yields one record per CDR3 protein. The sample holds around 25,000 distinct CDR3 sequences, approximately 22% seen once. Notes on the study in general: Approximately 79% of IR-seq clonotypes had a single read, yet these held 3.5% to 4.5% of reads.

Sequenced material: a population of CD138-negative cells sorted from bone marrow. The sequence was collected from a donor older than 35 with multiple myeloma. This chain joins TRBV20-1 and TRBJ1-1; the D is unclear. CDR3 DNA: TGCAGTGCTGCGGGGAACACTGAAGCTTTCTTT. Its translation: CSAAGNTEAFF.